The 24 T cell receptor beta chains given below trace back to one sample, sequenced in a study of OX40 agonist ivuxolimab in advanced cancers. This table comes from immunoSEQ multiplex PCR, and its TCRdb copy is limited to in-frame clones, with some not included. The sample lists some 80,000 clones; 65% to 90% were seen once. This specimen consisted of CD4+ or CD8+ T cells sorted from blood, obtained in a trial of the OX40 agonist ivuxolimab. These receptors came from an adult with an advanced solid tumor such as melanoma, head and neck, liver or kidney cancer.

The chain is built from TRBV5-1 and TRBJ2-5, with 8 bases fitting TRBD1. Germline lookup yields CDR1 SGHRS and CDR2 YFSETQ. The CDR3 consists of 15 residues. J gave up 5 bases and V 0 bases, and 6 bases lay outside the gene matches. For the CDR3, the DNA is TGCGCCAGCAGCTTGGCGCAGGGGGCGGGGGAGACCCAGTACTTC. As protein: CASSLAQGAGETQYF.

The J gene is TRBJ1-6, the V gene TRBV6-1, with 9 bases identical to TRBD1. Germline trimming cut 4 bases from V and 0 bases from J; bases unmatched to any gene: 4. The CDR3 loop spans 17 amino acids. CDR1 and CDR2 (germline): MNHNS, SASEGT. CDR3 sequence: CASSAQGARSYNSPLHF. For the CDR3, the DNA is TGTGCCAGCAGTGCACAGGGGGCCCGCTCCTATAATTCACCCCTCCACTTT.

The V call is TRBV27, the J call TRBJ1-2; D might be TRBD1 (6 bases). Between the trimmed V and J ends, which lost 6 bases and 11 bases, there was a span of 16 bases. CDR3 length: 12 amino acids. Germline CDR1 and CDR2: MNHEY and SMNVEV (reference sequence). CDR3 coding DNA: TGTGCCAGCAGAAGCCCCGACAGGAGGTACACCTTC. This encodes CASRSPDRRYTF.

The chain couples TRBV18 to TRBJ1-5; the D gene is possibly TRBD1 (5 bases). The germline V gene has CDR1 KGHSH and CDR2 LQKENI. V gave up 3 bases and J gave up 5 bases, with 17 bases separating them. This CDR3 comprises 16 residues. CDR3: CASSPSGTRADQPQHF. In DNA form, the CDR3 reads TGTGCCAGCTCACCCTCTGGGACCAGGGCGGATCAGCCCCAGCATTTT.

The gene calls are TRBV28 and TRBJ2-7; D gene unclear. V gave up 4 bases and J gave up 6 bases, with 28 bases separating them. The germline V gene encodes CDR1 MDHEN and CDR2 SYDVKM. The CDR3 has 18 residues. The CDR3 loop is CASSSPPHQAGPWTEQYF. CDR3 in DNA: TGTGCCAGCAGTTCCCCCCCCCATCAAGCCGGGCCCTGGACCGAGCAGTACTTC.

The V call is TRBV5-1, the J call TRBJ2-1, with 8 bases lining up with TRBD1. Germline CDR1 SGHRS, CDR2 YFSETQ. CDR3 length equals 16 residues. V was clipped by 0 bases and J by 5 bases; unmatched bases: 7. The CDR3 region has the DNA TGCGCCAGCAGCTTGGAGCGGACAGGGTTGGACAATGAGCAGTTCTTC. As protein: CASSLERTGLDNEQFF.

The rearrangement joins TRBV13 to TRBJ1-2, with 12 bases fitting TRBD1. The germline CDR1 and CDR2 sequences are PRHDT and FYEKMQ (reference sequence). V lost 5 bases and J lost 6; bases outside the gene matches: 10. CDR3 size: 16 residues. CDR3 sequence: CASSDSGTGGMDGYTF. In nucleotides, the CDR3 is TGTGCCAGCAGCGACTCCGGGACAGGGGGCATGGATGGCTACACCTTC.

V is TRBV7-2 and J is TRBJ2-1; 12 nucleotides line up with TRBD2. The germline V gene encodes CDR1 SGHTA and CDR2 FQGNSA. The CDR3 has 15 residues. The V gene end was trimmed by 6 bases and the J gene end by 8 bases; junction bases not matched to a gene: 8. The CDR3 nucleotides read TGTGCCAGCAGATCCCTAGCGGGGGGGCCCTATGAGCAGTTCTTC. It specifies CASRSLAGGPYEQFF.

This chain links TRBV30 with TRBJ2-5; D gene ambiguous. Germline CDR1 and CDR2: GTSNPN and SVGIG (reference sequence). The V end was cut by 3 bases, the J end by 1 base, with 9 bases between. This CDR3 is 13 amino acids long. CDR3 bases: TGTGCCTGGAGCGCCCGTGGCCAAGAGACCCAGTACTTC. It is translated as CAWSARGQETQYF.

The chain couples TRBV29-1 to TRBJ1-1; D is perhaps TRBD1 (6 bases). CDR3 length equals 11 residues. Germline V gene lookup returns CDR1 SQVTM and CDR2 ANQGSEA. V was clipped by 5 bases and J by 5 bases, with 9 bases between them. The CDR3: CSVLDRTEAFF. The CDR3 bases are TGCAGCGTTCTCGACAGGACTGAAGCTTTCTTT.

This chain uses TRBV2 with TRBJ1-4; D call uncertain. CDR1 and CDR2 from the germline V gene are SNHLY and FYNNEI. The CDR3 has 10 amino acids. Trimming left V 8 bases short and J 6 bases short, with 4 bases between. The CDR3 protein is CASADEKLFF. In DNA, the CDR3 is TGTGCCAGCGCCGATGAAAAACTGTTTTTT.

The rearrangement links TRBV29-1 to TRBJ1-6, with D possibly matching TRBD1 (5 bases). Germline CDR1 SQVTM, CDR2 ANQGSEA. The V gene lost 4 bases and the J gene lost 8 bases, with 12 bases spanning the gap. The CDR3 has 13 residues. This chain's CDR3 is CSVGDREYSPLHF. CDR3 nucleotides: TGCAGCGTTGGGGACCGGGAATATTCACCCCTCCACTTT.

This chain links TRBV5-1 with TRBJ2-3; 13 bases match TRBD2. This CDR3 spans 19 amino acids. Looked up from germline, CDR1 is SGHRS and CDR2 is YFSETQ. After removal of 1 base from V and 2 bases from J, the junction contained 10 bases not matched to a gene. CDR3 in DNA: TGCGCCAGCAGCTTGACGCCCCCGGGGACTAGCGGGGACACAGATACGCAGTATTTT. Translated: CASSLTPPGTSGDTDTQYF.

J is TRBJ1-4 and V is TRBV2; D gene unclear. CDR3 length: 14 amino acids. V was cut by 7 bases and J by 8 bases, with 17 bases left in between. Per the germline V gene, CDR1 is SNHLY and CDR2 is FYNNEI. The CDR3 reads CASTSQSGREKLFF. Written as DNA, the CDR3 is TGTGCCAGCACTAGCCAGTCCGGTAGGGAAAAACTGTTTTTT.

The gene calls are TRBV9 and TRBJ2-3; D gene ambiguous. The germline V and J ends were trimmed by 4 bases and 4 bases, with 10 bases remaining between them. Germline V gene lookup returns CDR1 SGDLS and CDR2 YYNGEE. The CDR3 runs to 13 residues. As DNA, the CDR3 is TGTGCCAGCAGCCCGATGGTCGCAGATACGCAGTATTTT. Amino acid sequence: CASSPMVADTQYF.

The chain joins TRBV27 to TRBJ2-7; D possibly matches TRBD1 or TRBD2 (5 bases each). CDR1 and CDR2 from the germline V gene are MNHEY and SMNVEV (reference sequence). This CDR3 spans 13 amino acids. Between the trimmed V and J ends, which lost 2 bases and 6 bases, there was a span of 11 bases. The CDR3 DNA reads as TGTGCCAGCAGTTTACGGGGCATGAGCGAGCAGTACTTC. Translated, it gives CASSLRGMSEQYF.

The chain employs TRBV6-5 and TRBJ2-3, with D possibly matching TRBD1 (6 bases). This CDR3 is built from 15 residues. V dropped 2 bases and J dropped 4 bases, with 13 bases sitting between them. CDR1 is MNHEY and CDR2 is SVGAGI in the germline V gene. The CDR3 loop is CASSYGYGGPDTQYF. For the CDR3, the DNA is TGTGCCAGCAGTTACGGGTATGGGGGCCCAGATACGCAGTATTTT.

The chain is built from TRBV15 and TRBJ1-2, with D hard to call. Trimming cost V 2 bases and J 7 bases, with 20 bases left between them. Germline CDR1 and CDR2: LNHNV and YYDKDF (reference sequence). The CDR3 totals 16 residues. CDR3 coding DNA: TGTGCCACCAGCAGAACCGAAGGGAGTCCTCTTAGTGGCTACACCTTC. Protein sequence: CATSRTEGSPLSGYTF.

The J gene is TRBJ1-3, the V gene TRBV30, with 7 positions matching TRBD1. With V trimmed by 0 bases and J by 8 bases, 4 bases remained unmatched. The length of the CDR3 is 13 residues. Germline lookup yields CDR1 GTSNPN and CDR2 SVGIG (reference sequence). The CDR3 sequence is CAWSVQGGYTIYF. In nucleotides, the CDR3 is TGTGCCTGGAGTGTACAAGGGGGCTACACCATATATTTT.

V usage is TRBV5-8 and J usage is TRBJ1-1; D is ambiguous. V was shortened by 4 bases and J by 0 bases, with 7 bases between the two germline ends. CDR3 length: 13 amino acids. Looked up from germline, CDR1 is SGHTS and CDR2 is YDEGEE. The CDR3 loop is CASSKRLNTEAFF. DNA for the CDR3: TGTGCCAGCAGCAAACGGCTGAACACTGAAGCTTTCTTT.

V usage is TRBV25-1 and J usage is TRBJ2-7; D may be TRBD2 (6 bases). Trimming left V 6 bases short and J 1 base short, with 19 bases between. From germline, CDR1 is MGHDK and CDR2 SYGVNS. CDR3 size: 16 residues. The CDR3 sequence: CASSLIISGNSYEQYF. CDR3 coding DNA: TGTGCCAGCAGCCTAATCATTAGCGGAAATTCCTACGAGCAGTACTTC.

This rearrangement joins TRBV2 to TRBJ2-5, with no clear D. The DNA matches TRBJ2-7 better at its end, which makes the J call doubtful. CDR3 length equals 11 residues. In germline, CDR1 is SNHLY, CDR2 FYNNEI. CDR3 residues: CASSGPYEQYF. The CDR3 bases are TGTGCCAGCAGCGGGCCCTACGAGCAGTACTTC.

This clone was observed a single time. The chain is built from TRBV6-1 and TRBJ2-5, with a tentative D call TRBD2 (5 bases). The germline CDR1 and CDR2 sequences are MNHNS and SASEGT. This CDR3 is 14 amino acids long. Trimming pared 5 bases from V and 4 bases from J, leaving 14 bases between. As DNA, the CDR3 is TGTGCCAGCAGTCGTACGAGAAGCGGAGAGACCCAGTACTTC. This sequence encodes CASSRTRSGETQYF.

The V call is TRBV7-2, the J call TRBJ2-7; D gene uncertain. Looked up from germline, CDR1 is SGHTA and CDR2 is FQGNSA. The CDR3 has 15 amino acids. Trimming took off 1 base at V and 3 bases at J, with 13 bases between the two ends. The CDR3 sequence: CASSLGATTYYEQYF. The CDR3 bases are TGTGCCAGCAGCTTAGGGGCGACGACCTACTACGAGCAGTACTTC.